Each of the 20 T cell receptor beta chains below was sequenced from the same sample in a study of graft-versus-host responses after intestinal transplantation. The antigens for these receptors are not known. Produced via immunoSEQ multiplex PCR; TCRdb's table is partial and in-frame only. Among approximately 70,000 clones listed, 84% were seen once. The source was unstimulated CD4+ T cells sorted from spleen or lymph node cells, collected before transplant. Receptors were obtained from a human donor who was the organ donor for an intestinal transplant.

This chain connects TRBV7-2 to TRBJ1-4; D is perhaps TRBD1 (5 bases). Germline CDR1 is SGHTA and CDR2 is FQGNSA. With 6 bases removed from V and 7 bases from J, the gap between germline ends came to 15 bases. CDR3 length: 14 residues. CDR3 nucleotide sequence: TGTGCCAGCAGATTGGCAGGCGGGGGTGAAAAACTGTTTTTT. It is translated as CASRLAGGGEKLFF.

V usage is TRBV19 and J usage is TRBJ2-6; D unresolved. Germline V CDR1 and CDR2: LNHDA, SQIVND (reference sequence). Trimming stripped 6 bases from V and 5 bases from J, with 8 bases between. This CDR3 region has 13 residues. As DNA, the CDR3 is TGTGCCAGTAGAAGAGACAGGGCCAACGTCCTGACTTTC. Its translation: CASRRDRANVLTF.

The J gene is TRBJ2-1, the V gene TRBV19; perhaps TRBD2 as D (7 bases). This CDR3 has 15 residues. Per the germline V gene, CDR1 is LNHDA and CDR2 is SQIVND (reference sequence). Deletions cut 6 bases from V and 8 bases from J, with 20 bases between. DNA for the CDR3: TGTGCCAGTAGGGGGGGGCGAGCGGGCGCGGATGAGCAGTTCTTC. Amino acids: CASRGGRAGADEQFF.

The rearrangement joins TRBV27 to TRBJ2-2; D is perhaps TRBD2 (6 bases). Germline loops: CDR1 MNHEY, CDR2 SMNVEV (reference sequence). V was trimmed by 6 bases and J by 0 bases, leaving 11 bases between them. The CDR3 consists of 15 residues. In DNA form, the CDR3 reads TGTGCCAGCAGACTTAGCGGTGCGAACACCGGGGAGCTGTTTTTT. This encodes CASRLSGANTGELFF.

This chain links TRBV7-3 with TRBJ1-2; D is undetermined. This CDR3 region has 14 residues. CDR1 SGHTA and CDR2 FQGTGA come from the germline V gene. V dropped 5 bases and J dropped 3 bases, with 13 bases sitting between them. CDR3 protein: CASSLDPGDYGYTF. DNA of the CDR3: TGTGCCAGCAGCCTGGACCCGGGAGACTATGGCTACACCTTC. The full variable domain, in which reference TRBV7-3 and TRBJ1-2 provide the parts outside the CDR3, is GAGVSQTPSNKVTEKGKYVELRCDPISGHTALYWYRQSLGQGPEFLIYFQGTGAADDSGLPNDRFFAVRPEGSVSTLKIQRTERGDSAVYLCASSLDPGDYGYTFGSGTRLTVV.

In this sample, this clone turned up once. This rearrangement joins TRBV6-7 to TRBJ1-2; D might be TRBD1 (6 bases). TRBV6-7 is given ORF status, its function remaining uncertain. The CDR3 totals 15 residues. Trimming removed 4 bases from V and 2 bases from J, with 14 bases in between. The CDR3 DNA reads as TGTGCCAGCAGTTTCCAACAGGGTAAAAACTATGGCTACACCTTC. Protein product: CASSFQQGKNYGYTF.

This chain joins TRBV18 and TRBJ2-3; 10 nucleotides match TRBD1. V dropped 3 bases and J dropped 1; count of bases not matched to a gene: 1. The CDR3 contains 15 residues. Germline V gene data show CDR1 as KGHSH and CDR2 as LQKENI. DNA of the CDR3: TGTGCCAGCTCACCGGGGACAGGGGGCACAGATACGCAGTATTTT. Its translation is CASSPGTGGTDTQYF.

The gene calls are TRBV2 and TRBJ2-7; 9 nucleotides line up with TRBD1. Germline V lookup: CDR1 SNHLY, CDR2 FYNNEI. CDR3 length equals 14 residues. Trimming cost V 5 bases and J 4 bases; bases outside gene matches: 6. CDR3 sequence (DNA): TGTGCCAGCAGTTCCGGGACAGGGTCATACGAGCAGTACGTC. This sequence encodes CASSSGTGSYEQYV.

This rearrangement joins TRBV21-1 to TRBJ1-2; TRBD1, the D gene given by the table, was not confirmed from the DNA. TRBV21-1 is annotated as a pseudogene. This CDR3 contains 13 residues. Here the CDR3 reads CASSPGQDYGYTF. The CDR3 DNA reads as TGTGCCAGCAGCCCGGGACAAGACTATGGCTACACCTTC.

The chain couples TRBV18 to TRBJ2-2, with D uncertain. Trimming shortened V by 3 bases and J by 0 bases, and 11 bases separated the two germline ends. The CDR3 extends over 16 amino acids. CDR1 is KGHSH, CDR2 LQKENI, per germline. The CDR3 nucleotides read TGTGCCAGCTCACCTTCCCCCACAGCGAACACCGGGGAGCTGTTTTTT. Protein product: CASSPSPTANTGELFF.

In regard to this clone: At one end the junction does not follow the germline gene, possibly because of a read error. The CDR3 is CSARVQRGLVF. CDR3 sequence (DNA): TGCAGTGCTAGAGTCCAGCGGGGGCTAGTCTTC. The V call is TRBV20-1, the J call TRBJ2-1; the match to TRBD2 covers 8 bases. Germline CDR1 DFQATT, CDR2 SNEGSKA (reference sequence). The CDR3 length is 11 residues.

The genes are TRBV7-6 and TRBJ2-5; 9 bases are a match to TRBD1. J lost 4 bases, V lost 2 bases, and 2 bases had no gene match. The CDR3 covers 14 residues. CDR1 SGHVS and CDR2 FNYEAQ come from the germline V gene. The CDR3: CASSLRGQGETQYF. CDR3 sequence (DNA): TGTGCCAGCAGCTTAAGGGGACAGGGAGAGACCCAGTACTTC.

The chain carries TRBV29-1 and TRBJ2-1; TRBD1 matches 9 bases. V lost 2 bases and J lost 9; bases outside the gene matches: 5. Germline lookup yields CDR1 SQVTM and CDR2 ANQGSEA. The CDR3 is made up of 13 amino acids. The CDR3 bases are TGCAGCGTTGAACGAACAGGGGGCTTTGAGCAGTTCTTC. Its protein product is CSVERTGGFEQFF.

This chain joins TRBV9 and TRBJ1-1; D is possibly TRBD1 (5 bases). CDR3 length equals 13 residues. V lost 0 bases, J lost 5 bases, and 8 bases lay in between. Per germline, CDR1 SGDLS and CDR2 YYNGEE. The CDR3 loop is CASSVGAGTEAFF. The CDR3 DNA reads TGTGCCAGCAGCGTAGGAGCAGGGACTGAAGCTTTCTTT.

This chain uses TRBV6-5 with TRBJ2-5; 9 nucleotides line up with TRBD2. Germline-derived CDR1 and CDR2 are MNHEY and SVGAGI. Trimming removed 4 bases from V and 2 bases from J; junction bases left unmatched: 2. The CDR3 extends over 14 amino acids. The DNA for the CDR3 is TGTGCCAGCAGTTTCAGCGGGGGGCAAGAGACCCAGTACTTC. Protein product: CASSFSGGQETQYF.

The chain uses TRBV6-5 and TRBJ2-5; D unresolved. The length of the CDR3 is 10 residues. V was cut by 6 bases and J by 5 bases, with 4 bases left in between. CDR1 MNHEY and CDR2 SVGAGI come from the germline V gene. DNA of the CDR3: TGTGCCAGCAGGCGGGAGACCCAGTACTTC. This sequence encodes CASRRETQYF.

The chain recombines TRBV5-6 with TRBJ1-2, with D perhaps TRBD1 (6 bases). V was clipped by 0 bases and J by 4 bases, with 10 bases between them. This CDR3 spans 14 amino acids. Germline CDR1 and CDR2: SGHDT and YYEEEE. CDR3: CASSLGAGVYGYTF. The DNA for the CDR3 is TGTGCCAGCAGCTTGGGGGCAGGGGTCTATGGCTACACCTTC.

This chain joins TRBV7-6 and TRBJ2-1; TRBD1 agrees at 10 bases. V was pared by 5 bases and J by 7 bases, with 8 bases of the junction left unmatched. Germline V gene sequence: CDR1 SGHVS, CDR2 FNYEAQ. The CDR3 covers 15 residues. This CDR3 is CASSRTGGGGNEQFF. CDR3 coding DNA: TGTGCCAGCAGCCGGACAGGGGGGGGCGGGAATGAGCAGTTCTTC.

V and J are TRBV11-2 and TRBJ2-3; D perhaps matches TRBD1 (6 bases). The V gene lost 6 bases and the J gene lost 6 bases, with 7 bases spanning the gap. The length of the CDR3 is 11 residues. The germline gives CDR1 SGHAT, CDR2 FQNNGV. The CDR3 coding sequence is TGTGCCAGCAGTCAGGGGGATACGCAGTATTTT. Translating gives CASSQGDTQYF.

The chain couples TRBV29-1 to TRBJ1-3; the D gene is possibly TRBD1 (6 bases). The germline CDR1 and CDR2 sequences are SQVTM and ANQGSEA. CDR3 length: 14 amino acids. Trimming removed 5 bases from V and 0 bases from J, with 11 bases in between. CDR3 sequence: CSVRQALSGNTIYF. The CDR3 DNA reads as TGCAGCGTTCGACAGGCCCTCTCTGGAAACACCATATATTTT.